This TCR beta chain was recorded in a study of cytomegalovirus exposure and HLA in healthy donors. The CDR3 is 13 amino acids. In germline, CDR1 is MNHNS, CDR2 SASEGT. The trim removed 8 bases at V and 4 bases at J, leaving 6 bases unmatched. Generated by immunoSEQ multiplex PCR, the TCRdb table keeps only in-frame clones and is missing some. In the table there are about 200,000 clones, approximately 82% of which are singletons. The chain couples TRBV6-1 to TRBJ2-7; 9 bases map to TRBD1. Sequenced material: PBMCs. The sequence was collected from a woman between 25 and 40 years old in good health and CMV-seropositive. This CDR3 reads CASGGQGRYEQYF. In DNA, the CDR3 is TGTGCCAGCGGGGGACAGGGAAGATACGAGCAGTACTTC.